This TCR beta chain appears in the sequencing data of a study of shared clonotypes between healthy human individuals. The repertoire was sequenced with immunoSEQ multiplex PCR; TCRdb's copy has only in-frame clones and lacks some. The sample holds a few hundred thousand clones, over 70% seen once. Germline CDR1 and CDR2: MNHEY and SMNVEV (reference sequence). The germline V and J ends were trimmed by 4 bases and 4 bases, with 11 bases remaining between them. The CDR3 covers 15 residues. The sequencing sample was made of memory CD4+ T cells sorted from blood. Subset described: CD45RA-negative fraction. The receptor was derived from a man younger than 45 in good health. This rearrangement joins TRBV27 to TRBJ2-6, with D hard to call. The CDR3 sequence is CASSSPGRGANVLTF. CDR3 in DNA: TGTGCCAGCAGTTCACCGGGCAGGGGGGCCAACGTCCTGACTTTC.